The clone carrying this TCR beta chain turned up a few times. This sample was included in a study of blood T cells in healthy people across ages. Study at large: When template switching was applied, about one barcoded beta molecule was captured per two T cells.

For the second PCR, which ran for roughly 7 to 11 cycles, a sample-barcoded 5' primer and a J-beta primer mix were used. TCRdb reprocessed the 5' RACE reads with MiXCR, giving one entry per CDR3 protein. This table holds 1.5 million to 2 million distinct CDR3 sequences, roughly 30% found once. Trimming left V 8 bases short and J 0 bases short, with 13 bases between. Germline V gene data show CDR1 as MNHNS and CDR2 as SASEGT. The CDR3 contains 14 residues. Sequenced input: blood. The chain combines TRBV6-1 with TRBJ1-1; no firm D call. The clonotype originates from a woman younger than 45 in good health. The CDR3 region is CASQKESMNTEAFF. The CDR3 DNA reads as TGTGCCAGCCAGAAGGAGAGCATGAACACTGAAGCTTTCTTT.